The source of this TCR beta chain is a study of blood T cell repertoires in COVID-19. Looking at the study overall: Acute and convalescent COVID-19 samples came from the United States, Italy and Spain.

Patients of the Seattle cohort, enrolled during active infection, were followed longitudinally. CDR1 is MGHRA, CDR2 YSYEKL, per germline. There are 15 residues in the CDR3. Assay: immunoSEQ multiplex PCR; the TCRdb copy retains only in-frame clones and omits some. The profile shows under 450,000 clones, 89% of them singletons. To note about this clone: At one end, the junction sequence differs from germline, possibly due to a read error.

This chain uses TRBV4-1 with TRBJ1-4; D ambiguous. The sequencing input was peripheral blood. This sequence was found in a woman aged 40 to 50 with COVID-19, enrolled during active disease. CDR3 bases: TGCGCCAGCAGCCAAGTGGGCCAGTCTAATAAAAAACTGTTTTTT. It translates to CASSQVGQSNKKLFF.